This T cell receptor (beta chain) stems from a study of radiotherapy plus CTLA-4 blockade in lung cancer. The assay was immunoSEQ multiplex PCR, and TCRdb's table has in-frame clones only and misses some. The sample yields 45,000 or so clones, more than 70% seen once. The sequences come from peripheral blood, collected from a patient treated with radiotherapy plus ipilimumab. This clonotype was sampled from a human donor with non-small cell lung cancer who had stable disease on radiotherapy plus ipilimumab.

CDR3 protein: CASSRASSGAMWYEQYF. As DNA, the CDR3 is TGCGCCAGCAGCCGCGCTTCCAGCGGGGCGATGTGGTACGAGCAGTACTTC. The V gene is TRBV5-1, the J gene TRBJ2-7, with TRBD2 matching 7 bases. The CDR3 contains 17 residues. J gave up 4 bases and V 4 bases, and 17 bases lay outside the gene matches. Germline V CDR1 and CDR2: SGHRS, YFSETQ.